A single sample gave rise to the 15 T cell receptor beta chains below, sequenced in a study of blood T cell repertoires in COVID-19. Repertoires were generated with immunoSEQ multiplex PCR, while TCRdb's copy carries only in-frame clones and drops some. The profile shows some 60,000 clones, around 90% of them singletons. The sequencing sample was made of peripheral blood. The receptor set was obtained from a human donor in a cohort sampled during active COVID-19.

CDR3 nucleotides: TGTGCCAGCAGCTTCAGACAGGGCGCCCCCAATGAGCAGTTCTTC. Amino acid sequence: CASSFRQGAPNEQFF. The rearrangement links TRBV7-6 to TRBJ2-1; 7 nucleotides agree with TRBD1. CDR1 SGHVS and CDR2 FNYEAQ come from the germline V gene. The junction had 8 bases not matched to a gene; V was cut back by 3 bases and J by 6 bases. This CDR3 has 15 residues.

V usage is TRBV12-5 and J usage is TRBJ2-6; D is unclear. The germline V gene encodes CDR1 LGHNT and CDR2 FRNRAP. The CDR3 sequence is 15 residues long. V lost 2 bases, J lost 2 bases, and 7 bases lay in between. The CDR3 region is CASGLRSTGANVLTF. In DNA form, the CDR3 reads TGTGCTAGTGGTTTGCGGTCCACTGGGGCCAACGTCCTGACTTTC.

The chain links TRBV6-6 to TRBJ2-3, with 13 bases that match TRBD2. Germline values: CDR1 MNHNY, CDR2 SVGAGI (reference sequence). The CDR3 sequence is 18 residues long. The V segment lost 5 bases and the J segment 1 base; nucleotides outside the gene matches: 9. The CDR3, as DNA: TGTGCCAGCAGTCAACAAGGACTAGCGGGAGATGGCACAGATACGCAGTATTTT. This sequence encodes CASSQQGLAGDGTDTQYF.

This chain connects TRBV5-6 to TRBJ2-1; possibly TRBD2 for D (7 bases). Trimming removed 0 bases at V and 8 bases at J, with 21 bases between. The CDR3 consists of 17 residues. Germline assignment: CDR1 SGHDT and CDR2 YYEEEE. The CDR3 coding sequence is TGTGCCAGCAGCTTGGGATGGGGGCGGGAGAGATGGGATGAGCAGTTCTTC. Translated: CASSLGWGRERWDEQFF.

The V call is TRBV5-5, the J call TRBJ1-2, with D unresolved. The CDR3 extends over 12 amino acids. From germline, CDR1 is SGHKS and CDR2 YYEKEE (reference sequence). The ends were cut back, 0 bases at V and 4 bases at J, with 4 bases in the middle. CDR3 protein: CASSLGSYGYTF. The CDR3 nucleotides read TGTGCCAGCAGCTTGGGCAGCTATGGCTACACCTTC.

The chain employs TRBV28 and TRBJ2-2, with D perhaps TRBD1 (6 bases). CDR1 and CDR2 (germline): MDHEN, SYDVKM. The CDR3 is 14 amino acids. Trimming took 10 bases from V and 0 from J, leaving 12 bases between them. CDR3 in amino acids: CAIPGQTNTGELFF. Here the CDR3 DNA reads TGTGCCATTCCCGGACAGACGAACACCGGGGAGCTGTTTTTT. Together with reference TRBV28 and TRBJ2-2, the CDR3 gives the full variable domain: DVKVTQSSRYLVKRTGEKVFLECVQDMDHENMFWYRQDPGLGLRLIYFSYDVKMKEKGDIPEGYSVSREKKERFSLILESASTNQTSMYLCAIPGQTNTGELFFGEGSRLTVL.

The chain combines TRBV5-1 with TRBJ1-3; D is ambiguous. Germline V CDR1 and CDR2: SGHRS, YFSETQ. The CDR3 consists of 13 residues. The V gene lost 0 bases and the J gene lost 4 bases, with 5 bases spanning the gap. The CDR3: CASSLGRGNTIYF. The CDR3 DNA sequence: TGCGCCAGCAGCTTGGGCCGGGGAAACACCATATATTTT. Based on the CDR3 plus reference TRBV5-1 and TRBJ1-3, the full variable domain is KAGVTQTPRYLIKTRGQQVTLSCSPISGHRSVSWYQQTPGQGLQFLFEYFSETQRNKGNFPGRFSGRQFSNSRSEMNVSTLELGDSALYLCASSLGRGNTIYFGEGSWLTVV.

The J gene is TRBJ2-7, the V gene TRBV27; a weak D match, TRBD2 (5 bases). V was cut by 3 bases and J by 3 bases, with 12 bases left in between. Per germline, CDR1 MNHEY and CDR2 SMNVEV (reference sequence). The CDR3 loop spans 14 amino acids. In DNA form, the CDR3 reads TGTGCCAGCAGTTTGGTGCGGGCCCACTACGAGCAGTACTTC. It yields the protein CASSLVRAHYEQYF.

This chain uses TRBV5-6 with TRBJ1-1; 7 bases are shared with TRBD1. V trimming: 0 bases; J trimming: 11 bases; junction bases outside the gene matches: 1. The CDR3 sequence is 11 residues long. The germline V gene encodes CDR1 SGHDT and CDR2 YYEEEE. This CDR3 reads CASSLGQGAFF. For the CDR3, the DNA is TGTGCCAGCAGCTTGGGACAGGGCGCTTTCTTT.

This clone was counted between two and nine times. This chain joins TRBV11-2 and TRBJ2-1; D is unresolved. Between the trimmed V and J ends, which lost 5 bases and 7 bases, there was a span of 12 bases. The CDR3 is 13 amino acids. Germline CDR1 and CDR2: SGHAT and FQNNGV. The CDR3 protein is CASSPSRVNEQFF. The DNA of the CDR3 is TGTGCCAGCAGCCCTTCGCGAGTGAATGAGCAGTTCTTC. The full variable domain, its missing parts supplied by reference TRBV11-2 and TRBJ2-1, is EAGVAQSPRYKIIEKRQSVAFWCNPISGHATLYWYQQILGQGPKLLIQFQNNGVVDDSQLPKDRFSAERLKGVDSTLKIQPAKLEDSAVYLCASSPSRVNEQFFGPGTRLTVL.

As for this clone: This sample also contains other DNA sequences that code for the same CDR3. The chain has TRBV7-3 and TRBJ2-7; 8 nucleotides agree with TRBD1. The V gene's germline CDR1 is SGHTA and CDR2 FQGTGA. Trimming cost V 5 bases and J 6 bases; bases outside gene matches: 6. This CDR3 comprises 13 residues. The CDR3 protein is CASSPGTGGEQYF. CDR3 DNA: TGTGCCAGCAGCCCAGGGACAGGTGGCGAGCAGTACTTC.

This sequence joins TRBV3-1 (or the pseudogene TRBV3-2) and TRBJ2-1; 9 bases line up with TRBD2. V gave up 0 bases and J gave up 5 bases; unmatched junction bases: 5. The CDR3 totals 16 residues. CDR1 is LGHDT, CDR2 YNNKEL, per germline (reference sequence). DNA for the CDR3: TGTGCCAGCAGCCAAGAAAGGCTAGCGGGACACAATGAGCAGTTCTTC. Its protein product is CASSQERLAGHNEQFF.

V gene TRBV7-9 combines with J gene TRBJ2-5; 8 bases line up with TRBD2. CDR1 and CDR2 from the germline V gene are SEHNR and FQNEAQ (reference sequence). The V and J ends lost 5 bases and 2 bases, in that order; junction bases with no gene match: 13. The CDR3 runs 17 residues. CDR3 protein: CASSPPRLAGRQETQYF. CDR3 DNA: TGTGCCAGCAGCCCTCCCCGATTAGCGGGAAGGCAAGAGACCCAGTACTTC.

This chain joins TRBV2 and TRBJ2-7; unclear D gene. The germline gives CDR1 SNHLY, CDR2 FYNNEI. Trimming removed 7 bases at V and 2 bases at J, with 12 bases between. The CDR3 is made up of 13 amino acids. This CDR3 reads CASIPELTYEQYF. CDR3 nucleotides: TGTGCCAGCATTCCGGAGCTGACCTACGAGCAGTACTTC.

This clone has only one observation. The V and J genes are TRBV29-1 and TRBJ1-5; maybe TRBD1 (5 bases). V lost 6 bases and J lost 2, with 11 bases in between. The germline CDR1 and CDR2 sequences are SQVTM and ANQGSEA. This CDR3 is 13 amino acids long. The CDR3 DNA reads TGCAGCGTGCAGGGAGGTGGCAATCAGCCCCAGCATTTT. Residues: CSVQGGGNQPQHF.